These 12 T cell receptor beta chains were sequenced from one sample in a study of blood T cell repertoires in COVID-19. Repertoires were generated with immunoSEQ multiplex PCR, while TCRdb's copy carries only in-frame clones and drops some. In the table there are fewer than 130,000 clones, roughly four fifths of which are singletons. Sequencing was carried out using peripheral blood. These receptor sequences come from an older woman with acute or convalescent COVID-19.

The V gene is TRBV4-2, the J gene TRBJ2-7, with D possibly matching TRBD1 (5 bases). Looked up from germline, CDR1 is LGHNA and CDR2 is YNFKEQ. The CDR3 runs 17 residues. V lost 1 base and J 6 bases, leaving 22 bases between the germline ends. DNA of the CDR3: TGTGCCAGCAGCCAAGCCTGGACAAACGGAAACCTATTCGAGCAGTACTTC. It encodes CASSQAWTNGNLFEQYF.

The CDR3 region has the DNA TGCAGCGTCCTTGAGACAGGGGGGGTCATTCAGTACTTC. As protein: CSVLETGGVIQYF. V is TRBV29-1 and J is TRBJ2-4; 9 nucleotides line up with TRBD1. Germline V CDR1 and CDR2: SQVTM, ANQGSEA. This CDR3 region has 13 residues. J was trimmed by 9 bases and V by 6 bases; bases with no gene match: 9.

This clone was seen a handful of times. The chain links TRBV10-3 to TRBJ1-2; D is uncertain. Germline CDR1 reads ENHRY; CDR2 reads SYGVKD. The V gene lost 5 bases and the J gene lost 4 bases, with 17 bases spanning the gap. CDR3 size: 15 residues. Written as DNA, the CDR3 is TGTGCCATCAGTCCTTCTGACACACGGGGCTATGGCTACACCTTC. Its protein product is CAISPSDTRGYGYTF.

The CDR3 region has the DNA TGTGCCAGCAGTGTTTCAAGCGGGGGGGCATTGGAGCAGTTCTTC. It encodes CASSVSSGGALEQFF. The V gene is TRBV2, the J gene TRBJ2-1, with 10 bases lining up with TRBD2. The CDR3 length is 15 residues. V shed 4 bases, J shed 10 bases, and the junction held 10 bases outside the gene matches. CDR1 and CDR2 from the germline V gene are SNHLY and FYNNEI.

About this clone itself: The junction departs from the called germline gene at one end, perhaps through a read error. The same CDR3 also results from other DNA sequences found in this sample. This chain links TRBV2 with TRBJ1-2, with TRBD1 matching over 9 bases. The CDR3 runs to 13 residues. CDR1 is SNHLY, CDR2 FYNNEI, per germline. The CDR3 DNA is TGTGCCAGCAGGGGGACAGGGAACTACGGCTACACCTTC. It codes for CASRGTGNYGYTF.

The V gene is TRBV11-3, the J gene TRBJ2-1, with D maybe TRBD1 (6 bases). The CDR3 loop spans 16 amino acids. Germline CDR1 reads SGHNT; CDR2 reads YENEEA. The ends were cut back, 0 bases at V and 4 bases at J, with 13 bases in the middle. The chain's CDR3 is CASSLDGGGPYNEQFF. As DNA, the CDR3 is TGTGCCAGCAGCTTAGATGGTGGGGGCCCGTACAATGAGCAGTTCTTC.

V is TRBV20-1 and J is TRBJ1-1; possible D gene TRBD1, 6 bases. The CDR3 is made up of 11 amino acids. Germline CDR1 reads DFQATT; CDR2 reads SNEGSKA (reference sequence). V gave up 4 bases and J gave up 5 bases, with 8 bases separating them. This CDR3 reads CSAKQGTEAFF. Written as DNA, the CDR3 is TGCAGTGCTAAACAGGGTACTGAAGCTTTCTTT.

The rearrangement uses TRBV5-1 and TRBJ2-1; 8 nucleotides agree with TRBD1. With 0 bases clipped from V and 9 bases from J, the junction kept 14 bases outside the gene matches. The CDR3 loop spans 17 amino acids. The germline CDR1 and CDR2 sequences are SGHRS and YFSETQ. This CDR3 reads CASSLGIQGARSSEQFF. The DNA for the CDR3 is TGCGCCAGCAGCTTGGGGATCCAGGGGGCCAGGTCATCTGAGCAGTTCTTC.

This clone appeared many times. The chain is built from TRBV5-8 and TRBJ1-2, with TRBD1 as a possible D gene (5 bases). Germline CDR1 and CDR2: SGHTS and YDEGEE. The CDR3 extends over 14 amino acids. V lost 4 bases and J 4 bases, leaving 14 bases between the germline ends. The CDR3 reads CASSIPLDTYGYTF. The CDR3 nucleotides are TGTGCCAGCAGCATACCCCTGGACACCTATGGCTACACCTTC.

The chain combines TRBV7-2 with TRBJ1-3, with D possibly being TRBD1 (6 bases). This CDR3 has 15 amino acids. Germline loops: CDR1 SGHTA, CDR2 FQGNSA. Trimming shortened V by 6 bases and J by 4 bases, and 16 bases separated the two germline ends. CDR3 coding DNA: TGTGCCAGCAGTTTTCAGGGGTCGAGGGGAAACACCATATATTTT. It specifies CASSFQGSRGNTIYF.

This clone was seen just once. The gene calls are TRBV7-9 and TRBJ2-5, with TRBD1 identical over 9 bases. Germline values: CDR1 SEHNR, CDR2 FQNEAQ (reference sequence). V lost 1 base, J lost 2 bases, and 11 bases stayed unmatched. The CDR3 has 18 residues. The CDR3 coding sequence is TGTGCCAGCAGCTTAGACGGACAGGGGTTATTACCTCAAGAGACCCAGTACTTC. It specifies CASSLDGQGLLPQETQYF.

The V and J genes are TRBV19 and TRBJ1-2; D gene unclear. This CDR3 has 13 amino acids. V lost 3 bases and J lost 1, with 6 bases in between. Germline V gives CDR1 LNHDA, CDR2 SQIVND (reference sequence). CDR3 amino acids: CASSMSLNYGYTF. CDR3 DNA sequence: TGTGCCAGTAGTATGAGTCTTAACTATGGCTACACCTTC.